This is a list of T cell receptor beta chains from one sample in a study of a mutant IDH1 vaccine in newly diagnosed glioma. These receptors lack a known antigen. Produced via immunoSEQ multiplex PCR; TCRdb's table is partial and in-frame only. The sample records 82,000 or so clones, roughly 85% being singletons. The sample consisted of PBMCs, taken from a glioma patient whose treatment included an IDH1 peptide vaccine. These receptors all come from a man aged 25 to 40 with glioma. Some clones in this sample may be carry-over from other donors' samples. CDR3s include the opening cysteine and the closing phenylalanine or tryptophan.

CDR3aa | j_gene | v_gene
CASSPGGAAYNEQFF | TRBJ2-1 | TRBV18
CATSRDRTGDGRGYTF | TRBJ1-2 | TRBV15
CASSVVPGGEQYF | TRBJ2-7 | TRBV9
CASSASPGTMNTGELFF | TRBJ2-2 | TRBV2
CASSFGVPNYGYTF | TRBJ1-2 | TRBV5-1
CASSTPGGGLEQYF | TRBJ2-7 | TRBV7-2
CASSQARGAAPSRNEAFF | TRBJ1-1 | TRBV4-1
CASSVGRTGNTEAFF | TRBJ1-1 | TRBV9
CASIYGGTSSNQPQHF | TRBJ1-5 | TRBV28
CASSPLQGAVSDQPQHF | TRBJ1-5 | TRBV7-6
CASFPGHRLENIQYF | TRBJ2-4 | TRBV21-1
CASRHRTGVTEAFF | TRBJ1-1 | TRBV6-1
CASSLGTSASNEQFF | TRBJ2-1 | TRBV5-1
CASSTDGRNNSPLHF | TRBJ1-6 | TRBV19
CASSFSPQKSSRNEQFF | TRBJ2-1 | TRBV7-9
CASSSTTYYNEQFF | TRBJ2-1 | TRBV28
CAISLDRGQETQYF | TRBJ2-5 | TRBV10-3
CASKNFLGGRYGYTF | TRBJ1-2 | TRBV6-5
CANRSEQYF | NA | TRBV11-1
CASSPTDGNTEAFF | TRBJ1-1 | TRBV18
CASSPGLARPDTQYF | TRBJ2-3 | TRBV9
CASSLATGIMNTEAFF | TRBJ1-1 | TRBV7-6
CASLGGGNYGYTF | TRBJ1-2 | TRBV11-2
CASSVVVTGGTDTQYF | TRBJ2-3 | TRBV9
CASSAGENEKLFF | TRBJ1-4 | TRBV6-1
CASSHAGLAGGKNNEQFF | TRBJ2-1 | TRBV7-6
CSASGANTIYF | TRBJ1-3 | TRBV20-1
CASSLGSGRVSYEQYF | TRBJ2-7 | TRBV5-1
CASSPASGRTGELFF | TRBJ2-2 | TRBV7-9
CSVFGREGLETQYF | TRBJ2-5 | TRBV29-1
CASSPGTGVWSGYTF | TRBJ1-2 | TRBV19
CASSPHRDEQFF | TRBJ2-1 | TRBV5-1
CATSGYQGTGETQYF | TRBJ2-5 | TRBV15
CASSVEATGTNEQYF | TRBJ2-7 | TRBV9
CASSPTGGGKLAKNIQYF | TRBJ2-4 | TRBV7-2
CASSKRGDTDTQYF | TRBJ2-3 | TRBV10-2
CASSLMGLGRVGYGYTF | TRBJ1-2 | TRBV28
CAWNGFKEGKTNYGYTF | TRBJ1-2 | TRBV30
CASSQGGNQPQHF | TRBJ1-5 | TRBV25-1
CASSPETSGSRAEQFF | TRBJ2-1 | TRBV5-1
CASSPPGREQFF | TRBJ2-1 | TRBV7-2
CASSTWTGFGYGYTF | TRBJ1-2 | TRBV19
CASSLAGISSLNEQFF | TRBJ2-1 | TRBV11-2
CASSISDYSYNEQFF | TRBJ2-1 | TRBV19
CASIQPGRSSFGSYNEQFF | TRBJ2-1 | TRBV7-9
CASSQVGRSRADTQYF | TRBJ2-3 | TRBV4-1
CASSLQLAGGNEQFF | TRBJ2-1 | TRBV7-2
CASSEGQNQPQHF | TRBJ1-5 | TRBV2